One and the same sample provided the 9 T cell receptor beta chains below, sequenced in a study of cytomegalovirus exposure and HLA in healthy donors. The PCR used 60 Vbeta and 13 Jbeta primers. Using immunoSEQ multiplex PCR, the repertoire was profiled, and TCRdb retains in-frame clones only, with some absent. The sample lists about 150,000 clones, 80% to 90% seen once, with approximately 6.5% in the top ten. The sample taken for sequencing was PBMCs. These receptors came from a man aged 45 to 65 in good health and CMV-seropositive.

The V and J genes are TRBV28 and TRBJ1-2, with 8 bases aligning to TRBD1. Germline-derived CDR1 and CDR2 are MDHEN and SYDVKM. Germline trimming cut 4 bases from V and 5 bases from J; bases unmatched to any gene: 15. The CDR3 covers 17 residues. CDR3 DNA: TGTGCCAGCAGTTCGCAAGGACAGGGTGGAGGGGTATATGGCTACACCTTC. This gives the protein CASSSQGQGGGVYGYTF.

The rearrangement joins TRBV19 to TRBJ1-1; no definite D call. Looked up from germline, CDR1 is LNHDA and CDR2 is SQIVND (reference sequence). V was cut by 6 bases and J by 4 bases, with 12 bases left in between. The CDR3 spans 13 residues. The CDR3 bases are TGTGCCAGTAGCCGCCACTTTTCCACTGAAGCTTTCTTT. Its translation is CASSRHFSTEAFF.

The chain recombines TRBV6-1 with TRBJ1-6, with D unresolved. CDR3 length equals 15 residues. CDR1 and CDR2 from the germline V gene are MNHNS and SASEGT. V lost 5 bases and J 1 base, leaving 9 bases between the germline ends. CDR3 sequence reads: CASSNRESYNSPLHF. As DNA, the CDR3 is TGTGCCAGCAGTAACCGGGAATCCTATAATTCACCCCTCCACTTT.

CDR3 residues: CASRETGLNTEAFF. The CDR3, as DNA: TGTGCCAGCAGGGAGACAGGGCTGAACACTGAAGCTTTCTTT. The chain is built from TRBV6-6 and TRBJ1-1; TRBD1 matches 7 bases. With V trimmed by 6 bases and J by 0 bases, 4 bases remained unmatched. The CDR3 runs 14 residues. Germline CDR1 MNHNY, CDR2 SVGAGI (reference sequence).

There are a few counts of this clone. This sequence joins TRBV10-3 and TRBJ2-2; D not resolved. Germline V gene sequence: CDR1 ENHRY, CDR2 SYGVKD. There are 15 residues in the CDR3. V was trimmed by 3 bases and J by 0 bases, leaving 8 bases between them. CDR3 bases: TGTGCCATCAGTGAAACAGAATCGAACACCGGGGAGCTGTTTTTT. This translates into CAISETESNTGELFF.

V usage is TRBV6-4 and J usage is TRBJ2-3; 7 bases align to TRBD2. CDR3 size: 15 residues. V lost 4 bases and J lost 0; bases outside the gene matches: 4. Germline lookup yields CDR1 MRHNA and CDR2 SNTAGT. CDR3 DNA sequence: TGTGCCAGCAGTGCCCTAGCGGCTAGCACAGATACGCAGTATTTT. Translated, it gives CASSALAASTDTQYF.

There are a few counts of this clone. The genes are TRBV9 and TRBJ2-1; 10 nucleotides agree with TRBD2. This CDR3 spans 16 amino acids. Germline-derived CDR1 and CDR2 are SGDLS and YYNGEE. V trimming: 1 base; J trimming: 7 bases; junction bases outside the gene matches: 8. The CDR3 DNA reads as TGTGCCAGCAGCGTAAATTTAGCGGGGGGCGTGAATGAGCAGTTCTTC. The encoded protein is CASSVNLAGGVNEQFF.

The chain combines TRBV5-4 with TRBJ1-1, with D possibly being TRBD1 (5 bases). The CDR3 consists of 12 residues. CDR1 is SGHNT and CDR2 is YYREEE in the germline V gene (reference sequence). V lost 3 bases to trimming and J lost 4 bases, with 7 bases between them. The chain's CDR3 is CASSSGGTEAFF. CDR3 in DNA: TGTGCCAGCAGCTCCGGGGGCACTGAAGCTTTCTTT. Together with reference TRBV5-4 and TRBJ1-1, the CDR3 gives the full variable domain: ETGVTQSPTHLIKTRGQQVTLRCSSQSGHNTVSWYQQALGQGPQFIFQYYREEENGRGNFPPRFSGLQFPNYSSELNVNALELDDSALYLCASSSGGTEAFFGQGTRLTVV.

V is TRBV5-6 and J is TRBJ2-7; possible D gene TRBD2, 6 bases. The germline gives CDR1 SGHDT, CDR2 YYEEEE. V was pared by 5 bases and J by 2 bases, with 20 bases between. The CDR3 consists of 16 residues. CDR3 in DNA: TGTGCCAGCAGTGAGTCGGGCGGGGCAGACACCTACGAGCAGTACGTC. It specifies CASSESGGADTYEQYV.